The 8 T cell receptor beta chains given below trace back to one sample, sequenced in a study of T cell clonotyping in hematopoietic cell transplantation. Profiling relied on immunoSEQ multiplex PCR, and the TCRdb table lists in-frame clones only, not all of them. The top ten clones hold about 26% of a sample with approximately 9,000 clones, about 88% of them seen once. Documented time point: recipient sample about 28 days before transplant, after cytoreduction. The material was peripheral blood mononuclear cells, obtained before stem cell transplant. The receptor source for this set is a woman aged 55-70 years with acute myeloid leukemia. Some clones in this sample may be carry-over from other donors' samples.

The chain uses TRBV19 and TRBJ1-2, with D unclear. The CDR3 loop spans 16 amino acids. Per the germline V gene, CDR1 is LNHDA and CDR2 is SQIVND (reference sequence). V lost 0 bases to trimming and J lost 0 bases, with 11 bases between them. The CDR3 DNA follows: TGTGCCAGTAGTATAGATGCCTACAGTTCTAACTATGGCTACACCTTC. This codes for CASSIDAYSSNYGYTF. The complete variable domain, with remaining parts taken from reference TRBV19 and TRBJ1-2, reads DGGITQSPKYLFRKEGQNVTLSCEQNLNHDAMYWYRQDPGQGLRLIYYSQIVNDFQKGDIAEGYSVSREKKESFPLTVTSAQKNPTAFYLCASSIDAYSSNYGYTFGSGTRLTVV.

This clone was recorded a few times. The V gene is TRBV10-3, the J gene TRBJ1-4; no firm D call. This CDR3 contains 15 residues. Germline loops: CDR1 ENHRY, CDR2 SYGVKD. With 2 bases removed from V and 0 bases from J, the gap between germline ends came to 7 bases. The CDR3, as DNA: TGTGCCATCAGTGAGGAGGGCGCAACTAATGAAAAACTGTTTTTT. The encoded protein is CAISEEGATNEKLFF.

The chain combines TRBV28 with TRBJ1-5; D possibly corresponds to TRBD1 (6 bases). Looked up from germline, CDR1 is MDHEN and CDR2 is SYDVKM. The CDR3 covers 17 residues. V was trimmed by 11 bases and J by 0 bases, leaving 23 bases between them. DNA for the CDR3: TGTGCCTCCAAGGGGGGGATAACCCTTTATAGCAATCAGCCCCAGCATTTT. As protein: CASKGGITLYSNQPQHF.

The chain is built from TRBV4-1 and TRBJ2-5, with D unresolved. Germline lookup yields CDR1 MGHRA and CDR2 YSYEKL. Trimming stripped 5 bases from V and 9 bases from J, with 13 bases between. This CDR3 has 12 amino acids. Here the CDR3 DNA reads TGCGCCAGCAGCGGTAGGAGCGAGTCCCAGTACTTC. It is translated as CASSGRSESQYF.

The chain employs TRBV7-9 and TRBJ1-1, with unresolved D. The CDR3 spans 13 residues. CDR1 and CDR2 from the germline V gene are SEHNR and FQNEAQ (reference sequence). Trimming left V 5 bases short and J 1 base short, with 8 bases between. The CDR3 region has the DNA TGTGCCAGCAGCCCCACTGGGAACACTGAAGCTTTCTTT. Translation gives CASSPTGNTEAFF.

The chain couples TRBV19 to TRBJ1-3, with 9 bases identical to TRBD1. This CDR3 spans 18 amino acids. Germline V gene sequence: CDR1 LNHDA, CDR2 SQIVND (reference sequence). V lost 5 bases and J lost 0; bases outside the gene matches: 11. The CDR3 is CASSLGQGSLSSGNTIYF. In DNA, the CDR3 is TGTGCCAGTAGTCTCGGACAGGGGTCCCTAAGCTCTGGAAACACCATATATTTT.

The J gene is TRBJ2-2, the V gene TRBV4-3, with D possibly TRBD2 on 6 matching bases. The ends were cut back, 0 bases at V and 0 bases at J, with 11 bases in the middle. The CDR3 has 17 residues. Looked up from germline, CDR1 is LGHNA and CDR2 is YSLEER. The CDR3 spells CASSQDPSAPNTGELFF. The CDR3 DNA is TGCGCCAGCAGCCAAGATCCTAGCGCACCGAACACCGGGGAGCTGTTTTTT.

The rearrangement joins TRBV19 to TRBJ2-7, with D possibly being TRBD1 (6 bases). Trimming left V 1 base short and J 6 bases short, with 10 bases between. The CDR3 sequence is 13 residues long. Germline lookup yields CDR1 LNHDA and CDR2 SQIVND (reference sequence). In DNA form, the CDR3 reads TGTGCCAGTAGTATAGCCCAAGGGGGCGAGCAGTACTTC. Encoded protein: CASSIAQGGEQYF.